This is a list of T cell receptor beta chains from one sample in a study of T cell changes during pregnancy in multiple sclerosis. Produced via immunoSEQ multiplex PCR; TCRdb's table is partial and in-frame only. The data show around 28,000 clones, with about nine tenths seen just once and 3.5% to 4.5% held by the top ten. The starting material was CD8+ T cells from peripheral blood mononuclear cells, obtained in the second trimester of pregnancy. These receptors were taken from a female donor with multiple sclerosis, enrolled in a pregnancy study. CDR3s include the opening cysteine and the closing phenylalanine or tryptophan. Fields, in order: clone size, V gene, D gene, J gene, CDR3 DNA, CDR3 protein. A D gene is named only where the DNA matches it firmly. Size values are once, few and many counts, or a class for expanded clones, and some rows have none.

once	TRBV7-9	.	TRBJ1-2	TGTGCCAGCACCGGTACCCTCTATGGCTACACCTTC	CASTGTLYGYTF
.	TRBV11-2	.	TRBJ2-1	TGTGCCAGCAGCTTAGAAAAGTGGGAGTTGTTCTTC	CASSLEKWELFF
medium-sized	TRBV29-1	.	TRBJ1-2	TGCAGCGTTGGTGAGGGCGGCCACTCCTTCTATGGCTACACCTTC	CSVGEGGHSFYGYTF
once	TRBV28	.	TRBJ2-5	TGTGCCAGCAGTTTGCCGGGACACCAGTACCAAGAGACCCAGTACTTC	CASSLPGHQYQETQYF
.	TRBV25-1	.	TRBJ2-2	TGTGCCAGCAGTAATCAGGGCCCCGGGGAGCTGTTTTTT	CASSNQGPGELFF
.	TRBV10-1	.	TRBJ2-3	TGCGCCAGCAGTGACAGGCAGGGGACAGATACGCAGTATTTT	CASSDRQGTDTQYF
.	TRBV4-1	TRBD1	TRBJ1-5	TGCGCCAGCAGCCAGGATACCGGGACAGTGGGGCGTCAGCCCCAGCATTTT	CASSQDTGTVGRQPQHF
.	TRBV15	TRBD2	TRBJ2-1	TGTGCCACCAGCAGAGATCCCAGCGGGGTCTACAATGAGCAGTTCTTC	CATSRDPSGVYNEQFF
.	TRBV6-1	.	TRBJ1-3	TGTGCCAGCAGTGAAGGAGTAGAGCGTTGCACCATATATTTT	CASSEGVERCTIYF
.	TRBV7-3	TRBD1	TRBJ1-3	TGTGCCAGCAGCCTTAGAGGGGGCCACTTCTCTGGAAACACCATATATTTT	CASSLRGGHFSGNTIYF